The clone carrying this T cell receptor beta chain was observed a handful of times. Individuals who donated were healthy Caucasians from Russia aged about 6 to 100. This record comes from a study of blood T cells in healthy people across ages. Germline-derived CDR1 and CDR2 are MNHEY and SMNVEV (reference sequence). The length of the CDR3 is 15 residues. Losses at the gene ends were 1 base for V and 2 bases for J; bases not matched to a gene: 5. For the second PCR, which ran for roughly 7 to 11 cycles, a sample-barcoded 5' primer and a J-beta primer mix were used. Each CDR3 protein is one row after TCRdb ran MiXCR on the 5' RACE reads. Of 500,000 to 550,000 distinct CDR3 sequences in the sample, 24% were seen once. This sample was also put to use in a study of T cells of mothers and their children.

The sample consisted of blood. V usage is TRBV27 and J usage is TRBJ2-7; the match to TRBD1 covers 7 bases. The source of this sequence is a boy between 10 and 17 years old in good health. The CDR3 sequence is CASSLYPDRPYEQYF. Written as DNA, the CDR3 is TGTGCCAGCAGTTTATACCCGGACAGGCCCTACGAGCAGTACTTC.